The next 27 T cell receptor beta chains were all read from a single sample in a study of post-analysis software for immune sequencing data. Study outcomes and limitations: Among about 5 TRBV segments more frequent in patients than controls were TRBV5-6, TRBV5-1 and TRBV20-1.

Unique molecular identifiers were present in the TCR beta cDNA libraries. TCRdb analysed the PCR reads with MiXCR anew, one entry per CDR3 protein. The sample includes roughly 620,000 distinct CDR3 sequences, roughly 45% of them seen just once. Their antigens remain unidentified. The sample taken for sequencing was blood. The receptors here all came from a girl aged 5-17 years with multiple sclerosis.

The J gene is TRBJ2-3, the V gene TRBV25-1; no firm D call. The germline V gene encodes CDR1 MGHDK and CDR2 SYGVNS. CDR3 length equals 12 residues. The V end was cut by 1 base, the J end by 7 bases, with 6 bases between. The CDR3 loop reads CASSESRNTQYF. CDR3 bases: TGTGCCAGCAGTGAATCGAGGAATACGCAGTATTTT.

On this clonotype itself: An end of the junction differs from the germline gene, which may be a read error. The rearrangement uses TRBV12-3 or TRBV12-4 and TRBJ2-3, with D uncertain. The CDR3 sequence is 13 residues long. The CDR3 DNA is TGTGCCAGCAGTTTAGTCCGAGCCGATACGGAGTATTTT. It is translated as CASSLVRADTEYF.

The chain uses TRBV10-3 and TRBJ2-5; 7 positions match TRBD1. Germline trimming cut 3 bases from V and 2 bases from J; bases unmatched to any gene: 6. This CDR3 spans 15 amino acids. Looked up from germline, CDR1 is ENHRY and CDR2 is SYGVKD. DNA for the CDR3: TGTGCCATCAGTGAAGGCCGGGGACAGCAAGAGACCCAGTACTTC. This codes for CAISEGRGQQETQYF.

V is TRBV20-1 and J is TRBJ2-5; 8 bases map to TRBD1. V was clipped by 5 bases and J by 5 bases; unmatched bases: 10. The CDR3 is 14 amino acids. Germline V gene sequence: CDR1 DFQATT, CDR2 SNEGSKA (reference sequence). In DNA form, the CDR3 reads TGCAGTGCTTCGACACAGGGGGATCGTGAGACCCAGTACTTC. Protein sequence: CSASTQGDRETQYF.

This clonotype has more than one count but fewer than ten. CDR3 sequence (DNA): TGTGCCAGCAGCCCCGGGGACAGGGCCCACGAGCAGTACTTC. It translates to CASSPGDRAHEQYF. The chain has TRBV6-5 and TRBJ2-7, with 9 bases lining up with TRBD1. Trimming cost V 6 bases and J 5 bases; bases outside gene matches: 8. The germline V gene encodes CDR1 MNHEY and CDR2 SVGAGI. The CDR3 length is 14 residues.

The chain is built from TRBV6-1 and TRBJ2-1, with 10 bases lining up with TRBD1. Germline CDR1 is MNHNS and CDR2 is SASEGT. The CDR3 contains 16 residues. J lost 1 base, V lost 7 bases, and 7 bases had no gene match. CDR3 protein: CASNDRGRRSYNEQFF. The CDR3 coding sequence is TGTGCCAGCAATGACAGGGGGCGCAGGTCCTACAATGAGCAGTTCTTC.

A single count supports this clonotype. This rearrangement joins TRBV6-2 or TRBV6-3 to TRBJ2-1, with D maybe TRBD2 (6 bases). The germline gives CDR1 MNHEY, CDR2 SVGEGT. Between the trimmed V and J ends, which lost 8 bases and 8 bases, there was a span of 25 bases. The CDR3 totals 16 residues. CDR3 loop: CASLLAPGVRVDEQFF. The CDR3 DNA follows: TGTGCCAGCTTACTTGCCCCGGGAGTAAGGGTAGATGAGCAGTTCTTC.

This clonotype was seen many times. V is TRBV12-3 or TRBV12-4 and J is TRBJ2-6; D gene ambiguous. The V end was cut by 2 bases, the J end by 0 bases, with 2 bases between. This CDR3 is built from 14 residues. The CDR3 DNA is TGTGCCAGCAGTTTAATCTCTGGGGCCAACGTCCTGACTTTC. As protein: CASSLISGANVLTF.

The chain links TRBV10-3 to TRBJ2-7; D is perhaps TRBD1 (5 bases). Trimming took off 8 bases at V and 5 bases at J, with 13 bases between the two ends. This CDR3 is built from 12 residues. The germline V gene encodes CDR1 ENHRY and CDR2 SYGVKD. CDR3 coding DNA: TGTGCCATCGGAAAGGGGCGGAACGAGCAGTACTTC. This sequence encodes CAIGKGRNEQYF.

The gene calls are TRBV24-1 and TRBJ2-5; a possible D gene is TRBD2 (6 bases). This CDR3 has 18 amino acids. In germline, CDR1 is KGHDR, CDR2 SFDVKD. Trimming took 4 bases from V and 11 from J, leaving 31 bases between them. Written as DNA, the CDR3 is TGTGCCACCAGTGACCCCCGGGGCGGGACCTCCCCTTACAATGAGCAGTACTTC. It yields the protein CATSDPRGGTSPYNEQYF.

This clonotype was counted between two and nine times. This sequence joins TRBV12-3 or TRBV12-4 and TRBJ1-2; D is unclear. Trimming cost V 5 bases and J 0 bases, with 7 bases left between them. This CDR3 comprises 13 residues. The CDR3: CASSIGTNYGYTF. The CDR3 DNA reads TGTGCCAGCAGTATCGGGACTAACTATGGCTACACCTTC.

This clonotype was seen a few times. The rearrangement joins TRBV4-1 to TRBJ2-3, with a tentative D call TRBD2 (6 bases). The V and J ends lost 1 base and 4 bases respectively, with 12 bases between them. CDR3 length: 15 residues. CDR1 and CDR2 (germline): MGHRA, YSYEKL. CDR3 nucleotides: TGCGCCAGCAGCCAAGGACGGGAGTCCCCAGATACGCAGTATTTT. This gives the protein CASSQGRESPDTQYF.

This chain links TRBV27 with TRBJ1-1, with no clear D. Germline CDR1 is MNHEY and CDR2 is SMNVEV (reference sequence). The V end was cut by 3 bases, the J end by 1 base, with 15 bases between. There are 16 residues in the CDR3. Written as DNA, the CDR3 is TGTGCCAGCAGTTTTATCAGTCCCTTTTCGAACACTGAAGCTTTCTTT. It is translated as CASSFISPFSNTEAFF.

This clonotype has more than one count but fewer than ten. The genes are TRBV20-1 and TRBJ2-1; D is unclear. The CDR3 covers 11 residues. The V gene lost 5 bases and the J gene lost 9 bases, with 11 bases spanning the gap. CDR1 is DFQATT, CDR2 SNEGSKA, per germline (reference sequence). The CDR3 protein is CSAPRLGEQFF. For the CDR3, the DNA is TGCAGTGCTCCTCGATTGGGTGAGCAGTTCTTC.

This chain uses TRBV5-1 with TRBJ2-1, with D uncertain. This CDR3 is 14 amino acids long. CDR1 is SGHRS and CDR2 is YFSETQ in the germline V gene. With 6 bases removed from V and 0 bases from J, the gap between germline ends came to 10 bases. CDR3 sequence (DNA): TGCGCCAGCACCCCCGATAACTCCTACAATGAGCAGTTCTTC. Its translation: CASTPDNSYNEQFF. Full variable domain (rest looked up from reference TRBV5-1 and TRBJ2-1): KAGVTQTPRYLIKTRGQQVTLSCSPISGHRSVSWYQQTPGQGLQFLFEYFSETQRNKGNFPGRFSGRQFSNSRSEMNVSTLELGDSALYLCASTPDNSYNEQFFGPGTRLTVL.

In the case of this clonotype: One end of the junction fails to match germline, which may point to a read error. The J gene is TRBJ1-5, the V gene TRBV30, with 7 bases identical to TRBD1. Germline CDR1 is GTSNPN and CDR2 is SVGIG (reference sequence). This CDR3 is 15 amino acids long. The CDR3 protein is CAWGVNRGPNQPQHF. The CDR3 nucleotides are TGTGCCTGGGGTGTTAACAGGGGCCCCAATCAGCCCCAGCATTTT.

The chain combines TRBV5-1 with TRBJ2-7; possible D gene TRBD2, 5 bases. This CDR3 region has 15 residues. The germline CDR1 and CDR2 sequences are SGHRS and YFSETQ. With 5 bases removed from V and 0 bases from J, the gap between germline ends came to 15 bases. This CDR3 reads CASRTSGMSSYEQYF. DNA of the CDR3: TGCGCCAGCAGAACTTCGGGGATGTCCTCCTACGAGCAGTACTTC.

This sequence joins TRBV5-6 and TRBJ1-2, with D possibly matching TRBD1 (5 bases). Trimming stripped 4 bases from V and 6 bases from J, with 16 bases between. This CDR3 comprises 14 residues. Germline V gene lookup returns CDR1 SGHDT and CDR2 YYEEEE. CDR3 amino acids: CASSQPDSRDGYTF. The CDR3 nucleotides are TGTGCCAGCAGCCAACCAGACTCCAGGGATGGCTACACCTTC. The full variable domain, its missing parts supplied by reference TRBV5-6 and TRBJ1-2, is DAGVTQSPTHLIKTRGQQVTLRCSPKSGHDTVSWYQQALGQGPQFIFQYYEEEERQRGNFPDRFSGHQFPNYSSELNVNALLLGDSALYLCASSQPDSRDGYTFGSGTRLTVV.

This clonotype is a singleton in its sample. This chain joins TRBV6-6 and TRBJ1-1, with D possibly matching TRBD1 (5 bases). Trimming removed 5 bases at V and 6 bases at J, with 13 bases between. Germline V gene lookup returns CDR1 MNHNY and CDR2 SVGAGI (reference sequence). CDR3 size: 13 residues. The CDR3 here is CASSPGGSPEAFF. CDR3 bases: TGTGCCAGCAGTCCCGGGGGGAGTCCTGAAGCTTTCTTT.

The V call is TRBV4-1, the J call TRBJ2-7, with unresolved D. V was pared by 0 bases and J by 6 bases, with 12 bases between. There are 14 residues in the CDR3. Germline V gene lookup returns CDR1 MGHRA and CDR2 YSYEKL. For the CDR3, the DNA is TGCGCCAGCAGCCAAGATAACCAGGTCAGCGAGCAGTACTTC. Its translation: CASSQDNQVSEQYF.

About this clonotype itself: One junction end does not reproduce the germline sequence, and a read error may be involved. CDR3 nucleotide sequence: TGCAGCGTGGCGCTAGCGGGAGGGATAACAGATACGCGGTATTTT. This sequence encodes CSVALAGGITDTRYF. The chain joins TRBV29-1 to TRBJ2-3; the match to TRBD2 covers 12 bases. This CDR3 contains 15 residues. Germline-derived CDR1 and CDR2 are SQVTM and ANQGSEA.

As for this clonotype: At one end, the junction sequence differs from germline, possibly due to a read error. The chain combines TRBV12-3 or TRBV12-4 with TRBJ1-2, with D possibly being TRBD1 (5 bases). The length of the CDR3 is 15 residues. CDR3 amino acids: CASSYEERGAYGYTF. The CDR3, as DNA: TGTGCCAGCAGTTACGAGGAGAGGGGAGCCTATGGCTACACTTTC.

This sequence joins TRBV10-3 and TRBJ2-1; 10 bases are shared with TRBD1. The CDR3 has 14 residues. CDR1 is ENHRY, CDR2 SYGVKD, per germline. The junction had 7 bases not matched to a gene; V was cut back by 6 bases and J by 8 bases. As DNA, the CDR3 is TGTGCCATCAGGCGGGACAGGGGTAGTGATGAGCAGTTCTTC. Its translation is CAIRRDRGSDEQFF.

This clonotype came up many times. One end of the junction is discordant with germline, which a read error may explain. The rearrangement uses TRBV5-1 and TRBJ1-2; maybe TRBD1 (6 bases). This CDR3 is 13 amino acids long. Germline-derived CDR1 and CDR2 are SGHRS and YFSETQ. CDR3 residues: CASSLSGDYGYTF. The CDR3 DNA reads as TGTGCCAGCAGTTTATCAGGGGACTATGGCTACACCTTC.

In its sample, this clonotype was seen a few times. The chain has TRBV12-3 or TRBV12-4 and TRBJ2-5; a possible D gene is TRBD2 (6 bases). The CDR3 loop spans 14 amino acids. The ends were cut back, 1 base at V and 4 bases at J, with 10 bases in the middle. The CDR3 reads CASSLGGGGETQYF. The CDR3 nucleotides are TGTGCCAGCAGTTTAGGGGGAGGCGGAGAGACCCAGTACTTC.

J is TRBJ2-3 and V is TRBV5-6; 9 positions agree with TRBD1. The CDR3 is made up of 15 amino acids. The V and J ends lost 4 bases and 1 base, in that order; junction bases with no gene match: 4. The germline CDR1 and CDR2 sequences are SGHDT and YYEEEE. The CDR3 coding sequence is TGTGCCAGCAGCCGAAGGGACAGGGGCACAGATACGCAGTATTTT. Amino acid sequence: CASSRRDRGTDTQYF. Full variable domain (rest looked up from reference TRBV5-6 and TRBJ2-3): DAGVTQSPTHLIKTRGQQVTLRCSPKSGHDTVSWYQQALGQGPQFIFQYYEEEERQRGNFPDRFSGHQFPNYSSELNVNALLLGDSALYLCASSRRDRGTDTQYFGPGTRLTVL.

The genes are TRBV12-3 or TRBV12-4 and TRBJ2-1, with 7 bases aligning to TRBD1. The CDR3 has 13 amino acids. The V segment lost 3 bases and the J segment 8 bases; nucleotides outside the gene matches: 4. The CDR3 nucleotides read TGTGCCAGCAGTTTTGGACAGGCCCATGAGCAGTTCTTC. Translation gives CASSFGQAHEQFF.